Listed below are T cell receptor beta chains from one sample, sequenced in a study of somatic mutations in cytotoxic T cells in rheumatoid arthritis. Sequencing was performed with immunoSEQ multiplex PCR; in TCRdb, only in-frame clones are kept and a portion is missing. The repertoire includes roughly 16,000 clones, 80% of them detected once, and roughly 9.4% sits in the top ten. The sequenced sample was CD8+ T cells sorted from blood. The origin of the receptors is an adult with rheumatoid arthritis. The CDR3 runs from the conserved cysteine through the conserved F or W. D genes are given only for firm matches.

CDR3 protein: CASGLFLRGQPNEKLFF; D gene: TRBD1; V gene: TRBV12-5; J gene: TRBJ1-4
CDR3 protein: CASSHMGQQAEAFF; D gene: TRBD1; V gene: TRBV6-1; J gene: TRBJ1-1
CDR3 protein: CASSQTSDYQFF; D gene: -; V gene: TRBV7-9; J gene: TRBJ2-1
CDR3 protein: CASSVGGAANYGYTF; D gene: -; V gene: TRBV9; J gene: TRBJ1-2
CDR3 protein: CASSFFREANSPLHF; D gene: -; V gene: TRBV27; J gene: TRBJ1-6
CDR3 protein: CASSRRDRGAQETQYF; D gene: TRBD1; V gene: TRBV7-9; J gene: TRBJ2-5
CDR3 protein: CAWSVVRNEKLFF; D gene: -; V gene: TRBV30; J gene: TRBJ1-4
CDR3 protein: CASSSPPVRTDTQYF; D gene: -; V gene: TRBV7-2; J gene: TRBJ2-3
CDR3 protein: CARAGAGDQPQHF; D gene: -; V gene: TRBV5-5; J gene: TRBJ1-5
CDR3 protein: CASSLWGGSGVTDTQYF; D gene: TRBD2; V gene: TRBV7-2; J gene: TRBJ2-3
CDR3 protein: CASSESSGEYEQYF; D gene: TRBD2; V gene: TRBV5-4; J gene: TRBJ2-7
CDR3 protein: CASSLEAGALNTEAFF; D gene: -; V gene: TRBV5-1; J gene: TRBJ1-1
CDR3 protein: CASRGDGYTF; D gene: -; V gene: TRBV19; J gene: TRBJ1-2
CDR3 protein: CASSQRAGLSTDTQYF; D gene: TRBD2; V gene: TRBV4-1; J gene: TRBJ2-3
CDR3 protein: CASRTDRGYNSPLHF; D gene: TRBD1; V gene: TRBV6-6; J gene: TRBJ1-6
CDR3 protein: CASLIEVSQYF; D gene: -; V gene: TRBV2; J gene: TRBJ2-7
CDR3 protein: CSVGAGEPYEQYF; D gene: -; V gene: TRBV29-1; J gene: TRBJ2-7
CDR3 protein: CASGELQETQYF; D gene: -; V gene: TRBV27; J gene: TRBJ2-5
CDR3 protein: CASSLRVIRDNSPLHF; D gene: -; V gene: TRBV27; J gene: TRBJ1-6
CDR3 protein: CATTFGYEQYF; D gene: -; V gene: TRBV27; J gene: TRBJ2-7
CDR3 protein: CASSSGDSPYEQYF; D gene: TRBD1; V gene: TRBV13; J gene: TRBJ2-7
CDR3 protein: CASSFGRGPYTEAFF; D gene: TRBD1; V gene: TRBV7-9; J gene: TRBJ1-1
CDR3 protein: CASSRIRQGNTIYF; D gene: -; V gene: TRBV6-5; J gene: TRBJ1-3
CDR3 protein: CASSLMDRSYSTEAFF; D gene: TRBD1; V gene: TRBV7-6; J gene: TRBJ1-1
CDR3 protein: CASNPTGKEGYTF; D gene: -; V gene: TRBV19; J gene: TRBJ1-2
CDR3 protein: CASRDRGPSGYTF; D gene: TRBD1; V gene: TRBV6-6; J gene: TRBJ1-2
CDR3 protein: CASSVGGGPLGNEQFF; D gene: -; V gene: TRBV9; J gene: TRBJ2-1
CDR3 protein: CASSLGGLAGHPSTGELFF; D gene: TRBD2; V gene: TRBV7-6; J gene: TRBJ2-2
CDR3 protein: CASSPRGAMNTEAFF; D gene: -; V gene: TRBV7-9; J gene: TRBJ1-1
CDR3 protein: CASRGGAGQPQHF; D gene: -; V gene: TRBV7-2; J gene: TRBJ1-5
CDR3 protein: CASSQGGMNTEAFF; D gene: -; V gene: TRBV7-9; J gene: TRBJ1-1
CDR3 protein: CASSFTAGGLTDTQYF; D gene: TRBD2; V gene: TRBV5-5; J gene: TRBJ2-3
CDR3 protein: CASSVSGSPGEQYF; D gene: -; V gene: TRBV9; J gene: TRBJ2-7
CDR3 protein: CASSPTGATNEKLFF; D gene: -; V gene: TRBV7-9; J gene: TRBJ1-4
CDR3 protein: CASSLARMAQETQYF; D gene: -; V gene: TRBV7-9; J gene: TRBJ2-5
CDR3 protein: CASSTYRGLETEAFF; D gene: TRBD1; V gene: TRBV5-1; J gene: TRBJ1-1
CDR3 protein: CASSLELDEQYF; D gene: -; V gene: TRBV5-5; J gene: TRBJ2-7
CDR3 protein: CASSGIGGLRYEQFF; D gene: -; V gene: TRBV7-6; J gene: TRBJ2-1
CDR3 protein: CASSPGDSYEQYF; D gene: -; V gene: TRBV27; J gene: TRBJ2-7
CDR3 protein: CASSLPATSSYNEQFF; D gene: -; V gene: TRBV7-2; J gene: TRBJ2-1
CDR3 protein: CASTGGGNIQYF; D gene: TRBD2; V gene: TRBV4-1; J gene: TRBJ2-4
CDR3 protein: CASSVSGVHGYTF; D gene: -; V gene: TRBV9; J gene: TRBJ1-2
CDR3 protein: CASREEYTNEKLFF; D gene: -; V gene: TRBV6-1; J gene: TRBJ1-4
CDR3 protein: CASSLNDNQPQHF; D gene: -; V gene: TRBV7-8; J gene: TRBJ1-5
CDR3 protein: CASSVDPSGMNTGELFF; D gene: TRBD2; V gene: TRBV9; J gene: TRBJ2-2
CDR3 protein: CASSSKGEAFF; D gene: -; V gene: TRBV7-9; J gene: TRBJ1-1
CDR3 protein: CASSQDSWDRVANGYTF; D gene: TRBD1; V gene: TRBV4-1; J gene: TRBJ1-2
CDR3 protein: CATSGYGGSSEQYF; D gene: TRBD2; V gene: TRBV15; J gene: TRBJ2-7
CDR3 protein: CASSWTSGGADNEQFF; D gene: TRBD2; V gene: TRBV5-4; J gene: TRBJ2-1
CDR3 protein: CASSQSEGAGTEAFF; D gene: TRBD1; V gene: TRBV23-1; J gene: TRBJ1-1
CDR3 protein: CASSSGFSYEQYF; D gene: -; V gene: TRBV11-2; J gene: TRBJ2-7
CDR3 protein: CASSSGTLEAFF; D gene: -; V gene: TRBV27; J gene: TRBJ1-1
CDR3 protein: CASSQYGDYEQYF; D gene: -; V gene: TRBV4-1; J gene: TRBJ2-7
CDR3 protein: CSVEGQGNSYEQYF; D gene: TRBD1; V gene: TRBV29-1; J gene: TRBJ2-7
CDR3 protein: CASSERLAGNTGELFF; D gene: TRBD2; V gene: TRBV5-1; J gene: TRBJ2-2
CDR3 protein: CASSVGGSSYEQYF; D gene: -; V gene: TRBV9; J gene: TRBJ2-7
CDR3 protein: CASSEGAGQPQHF; D gene: -; V gene: TRBV5-1; J gene: TRBJ1-5
CDR3 protein: CASKRQSSYEQYF; D gene: -; V gene: TRBV28; J gene: TRBJ2-7
CDR3 protein: CASTPGGTGAPQYF; D gene: TRBD1; V gene: TRBV7-8; J gene: TRBJ2-5